The clone carrying this T cell receptor beta chain has only a few counts. Its specificity is unknown. V trimming: 4 bases; J trimming: 0 bases; junction bases outside the gene matches: 7. The CDR3 length is 16 residues. Germline CDR1 and CDR2: MNHEY and SMNVEV (reference sequence). This sample stems from a study of identical twins. Regarding the study as a whole: Zero-insertion analyses were open to partial confounding by invariant MAIT and iNKT cells. The same donors were not followed; conclusions instead depended on cross-sectional statistical analysis. Fewer insertions were carried by abundant cord blood beta clonotypes, but none was seen in memory repertoires.

TCRdb re-derived calls from the 5' RACE reads in MiXCR, one entry per CDR3 protein. Of about 240,000 distinct CDR3 sequences detected, roughly an eighth appear once; the ten largest clones hold more than 3.5%. This same sample was also taken into another study, of yellow fever vaccine responses in identical twins.

The sequenced sample consisted of memory (CD45RO+) T cells sorted from blood. The chain has TRBV27 and TRBJ2-3; 7 bases agree with TRBD2. The origin of this receptor is a woman aged 18 to 35 in good health. CDR3 loop: CASSSPSGTSTDTQYF. The CDR3 DNA reads TGTGCCAGCAGTTCCCCTAGCGGAACTAGCACAGATACGCAGTATTTT.